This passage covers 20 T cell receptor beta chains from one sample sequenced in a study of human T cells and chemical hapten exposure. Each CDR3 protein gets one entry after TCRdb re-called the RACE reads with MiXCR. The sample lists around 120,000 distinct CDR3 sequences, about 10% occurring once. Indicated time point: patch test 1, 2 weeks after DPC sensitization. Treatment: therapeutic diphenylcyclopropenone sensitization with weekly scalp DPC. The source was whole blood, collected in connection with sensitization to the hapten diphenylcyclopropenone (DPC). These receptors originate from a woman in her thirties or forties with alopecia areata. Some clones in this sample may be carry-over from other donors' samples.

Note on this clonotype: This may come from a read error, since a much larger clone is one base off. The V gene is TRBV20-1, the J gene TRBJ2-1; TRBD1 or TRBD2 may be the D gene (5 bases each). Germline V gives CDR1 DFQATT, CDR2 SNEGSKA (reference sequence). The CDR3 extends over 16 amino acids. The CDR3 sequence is CSARAGTQSSYNKQFF. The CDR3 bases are TGCAGTGCTAGAGCCGGGACCCAGAGCTCCTACAATAAGCAGTTCTTC.

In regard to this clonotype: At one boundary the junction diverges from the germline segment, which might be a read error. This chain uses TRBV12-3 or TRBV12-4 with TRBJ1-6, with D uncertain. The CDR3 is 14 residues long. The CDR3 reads CASGLKQSGSPLHF. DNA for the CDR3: TGTGCCAGCGGTTTGAAGCAATCAGGTTCACCCCTCCACTTT.

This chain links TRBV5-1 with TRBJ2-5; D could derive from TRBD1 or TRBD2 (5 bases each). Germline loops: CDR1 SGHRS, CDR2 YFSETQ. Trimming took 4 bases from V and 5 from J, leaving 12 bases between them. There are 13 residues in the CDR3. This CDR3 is CASSPLRGETQYF. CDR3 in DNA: TGCGCCAGCAGCCCCCTGAGGGGTGAGACCCAGTACTTC.

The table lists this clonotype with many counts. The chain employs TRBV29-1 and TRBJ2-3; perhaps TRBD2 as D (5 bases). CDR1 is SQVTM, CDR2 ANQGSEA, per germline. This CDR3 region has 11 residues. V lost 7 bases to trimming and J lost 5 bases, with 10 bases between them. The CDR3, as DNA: TGCAGCGCGGCGGGTGGAGATACGCAGTATTTT. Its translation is CSAAGGDTQYF.

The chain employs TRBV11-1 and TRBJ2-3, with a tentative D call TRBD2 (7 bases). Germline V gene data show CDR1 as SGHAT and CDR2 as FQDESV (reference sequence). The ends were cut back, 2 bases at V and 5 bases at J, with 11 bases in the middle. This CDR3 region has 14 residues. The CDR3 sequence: CASSLRGGVDTQYF. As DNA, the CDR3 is TGTGCCAGCAGCTTAAGGGGGGGAGTAGATACGCAGTATTTT. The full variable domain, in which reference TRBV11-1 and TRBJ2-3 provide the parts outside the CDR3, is EAEVAQSPRYKITEKSQAVAFWCDPISGHATLYWYRQILGQGPELLVQFQDESVVDDSQLPKDRFSAERLKGVDSTLKIQPAELGDSAMYLCASSLRGGVDTQYFGPGTRLTVL.

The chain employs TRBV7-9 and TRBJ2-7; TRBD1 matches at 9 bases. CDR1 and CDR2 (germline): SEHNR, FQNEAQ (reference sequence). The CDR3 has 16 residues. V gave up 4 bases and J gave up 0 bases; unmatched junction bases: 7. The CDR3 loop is CASSSRDRGTSYEQYF. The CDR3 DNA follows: TGTGCCAGCAGCTCCCGAGACAGGGGGACCTCCTACGAGCAGTACTTC.

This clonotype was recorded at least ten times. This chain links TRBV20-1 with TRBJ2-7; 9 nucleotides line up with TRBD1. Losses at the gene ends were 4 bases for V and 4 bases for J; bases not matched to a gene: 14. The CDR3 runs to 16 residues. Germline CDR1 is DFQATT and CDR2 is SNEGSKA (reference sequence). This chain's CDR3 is CSATGTGKSKDYEQYF. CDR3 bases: TGCAGTGCTACCGGGACAGGGAAGAGTAAAGATTACGAGCAGTACTTC.

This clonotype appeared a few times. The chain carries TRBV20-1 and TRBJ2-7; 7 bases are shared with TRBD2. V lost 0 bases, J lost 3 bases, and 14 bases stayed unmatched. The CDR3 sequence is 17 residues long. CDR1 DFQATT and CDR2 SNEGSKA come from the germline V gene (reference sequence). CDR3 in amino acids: CSAREISGGALLYEQYF. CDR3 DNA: TGCAGTGCTAGAGAGATTTCGGGAGGTGCTTTACTCTACGAGCAGTACTTC.

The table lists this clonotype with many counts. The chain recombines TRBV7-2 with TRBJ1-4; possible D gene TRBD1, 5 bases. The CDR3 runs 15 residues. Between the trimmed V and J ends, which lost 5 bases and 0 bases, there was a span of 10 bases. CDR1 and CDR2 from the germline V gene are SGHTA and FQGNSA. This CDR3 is CASSLDRATNEKLFF. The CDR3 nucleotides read TGTGCCAGCAGCCTCGACAGAGCAACTAATGAAAAACTGTTTTTT.

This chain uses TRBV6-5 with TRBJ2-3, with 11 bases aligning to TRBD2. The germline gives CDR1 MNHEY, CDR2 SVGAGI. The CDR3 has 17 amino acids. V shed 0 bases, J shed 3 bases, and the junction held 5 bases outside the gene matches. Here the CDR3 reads CASSYSTSGRGTDTQYF. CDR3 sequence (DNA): TGTGCCAGCAGTTACTCCACTAGCGGGAGAGGGACAGATACGCAGTATTTT.

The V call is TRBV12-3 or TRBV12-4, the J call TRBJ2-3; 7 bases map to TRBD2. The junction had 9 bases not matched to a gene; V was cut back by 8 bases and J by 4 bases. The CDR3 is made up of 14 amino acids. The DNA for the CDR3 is TGTGCCAGCCTGTGGGAGCGGGAACCAGATACGCAGTATTTT. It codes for CASLWEREPDTQYF.

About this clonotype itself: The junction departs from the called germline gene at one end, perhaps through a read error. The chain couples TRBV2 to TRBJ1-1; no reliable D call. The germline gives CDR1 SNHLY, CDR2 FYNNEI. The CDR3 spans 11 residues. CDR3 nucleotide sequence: TGTGCCAGCAGTGGGGCCGGGGAAGCTTCCTTT. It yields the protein CASSGAGEASF.

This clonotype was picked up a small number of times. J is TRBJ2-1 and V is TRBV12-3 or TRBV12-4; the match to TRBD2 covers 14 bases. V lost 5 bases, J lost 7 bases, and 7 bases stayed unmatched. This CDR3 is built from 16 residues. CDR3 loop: CASSDPGTSGSNEQFF. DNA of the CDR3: TGTGCCAGCAGTGATCCTGGGACTAGCGGGAGTAATGAGCAGTTCTTC.

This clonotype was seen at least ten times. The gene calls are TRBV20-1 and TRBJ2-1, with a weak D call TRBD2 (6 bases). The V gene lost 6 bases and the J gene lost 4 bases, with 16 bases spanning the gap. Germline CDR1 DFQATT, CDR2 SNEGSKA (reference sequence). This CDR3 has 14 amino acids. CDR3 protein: CSASFSGSYNEQFF. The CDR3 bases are TGCAGTGCCTCCTTTAGCGGAAGTTACAATGAGCAGTTCTTC.

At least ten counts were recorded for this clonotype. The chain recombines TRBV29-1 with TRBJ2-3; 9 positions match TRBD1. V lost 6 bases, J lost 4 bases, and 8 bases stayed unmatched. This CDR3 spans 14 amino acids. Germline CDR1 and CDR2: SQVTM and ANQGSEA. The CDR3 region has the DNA TGCAGCGTCAAGGGACAGGGAAGCGCAGATACGCAGTATTTT. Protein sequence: CSVKGQGSADTQYF.

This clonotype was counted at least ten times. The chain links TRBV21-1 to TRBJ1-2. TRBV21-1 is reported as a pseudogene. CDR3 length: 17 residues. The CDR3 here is CASSKCRRGPINYGYTF. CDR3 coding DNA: TGTGCCAGCAGCAAATGCCGGAGAGGACCGATTAACTATGGCTACACCTTC.

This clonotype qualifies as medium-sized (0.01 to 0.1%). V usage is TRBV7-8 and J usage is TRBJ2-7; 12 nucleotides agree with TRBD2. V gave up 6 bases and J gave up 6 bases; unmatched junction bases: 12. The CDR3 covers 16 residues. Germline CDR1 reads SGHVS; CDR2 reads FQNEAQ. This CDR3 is CASRGSLAGGQSEQYF. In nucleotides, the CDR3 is TGTGCCAGCAGGGGGAGCCTAGCGGGGGGGCAGAGCGAGCAGTACTTC.

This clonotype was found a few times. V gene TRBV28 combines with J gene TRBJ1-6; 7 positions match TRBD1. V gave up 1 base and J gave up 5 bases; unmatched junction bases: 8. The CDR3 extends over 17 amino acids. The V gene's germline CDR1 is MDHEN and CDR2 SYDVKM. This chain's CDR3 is CASSLFIGTAHNSPLHF. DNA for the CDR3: TGTGCCAGCAGTTTATTTATTGGGACAGCTCATAATTCACCCCTCCACTTT. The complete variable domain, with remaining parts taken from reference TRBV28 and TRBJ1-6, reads DVKVTQSSRYLVKRTGEKVFLECVQDMDHENMFWYRQDPGLGLRLIYFSYDVKMKEKGDIPEGYSVSREKKERFSLILESASTNQTSMYLCASSLFIGTAHNSPLHFGNGTRLTVT.

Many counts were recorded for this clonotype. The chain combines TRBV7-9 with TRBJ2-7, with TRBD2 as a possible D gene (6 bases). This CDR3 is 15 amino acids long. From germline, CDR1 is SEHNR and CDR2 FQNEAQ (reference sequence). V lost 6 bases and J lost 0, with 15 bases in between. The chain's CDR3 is CASSKQGGISYEQYF. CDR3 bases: TGTGCCAGCAGTAAGCAGGGCGGGATCTCCTACGAGCAGTACTTC.

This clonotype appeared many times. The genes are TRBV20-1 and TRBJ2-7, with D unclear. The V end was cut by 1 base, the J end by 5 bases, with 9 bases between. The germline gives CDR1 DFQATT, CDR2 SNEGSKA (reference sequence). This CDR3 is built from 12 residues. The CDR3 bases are TGCAGTGCTAGAGGGGAAGCGCACGAGCAGTACTTC. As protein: CSARGEAHEQYF.